The entry below gives a single TCR beta chain sequence along with its context. This sample was taken from a study of response to subunit inactivated influenza vaccine. TCRdb processed the RT-PCR reads anew with MiXCR; each CDR3 protein has one entry. The sample includes roughly 500,000 distinct CDR3 sequences, approximately 15% of them seen just once. V was trimmed by 5 bases and J by 2 bases, leaving 11 bases between them. This CDR3 contains 15 residues. CDR1 and CDR2 (germline): SGHRS, YFSETQ. The sample here was CD4+ T cells sorted from PBMCs, taken less than 30 months after vaccination. The sequence was collected from a man aged 50 to 69 who received an inactivated influenza vaccine. The V gene is TRBV5-1, the J gene TRBJ2-6; TRBD1 is a possible D gene (6 bases). The CDR3 protein is CASRNGQTGANVLTF. The CDR3 coding sequence is TGCGCCAGCAGAAACGGACAGACTGGGGCCAACGTCCTGACTTTC.